This T cell receptor (beta chain) was profiled in a study of blood T cell repertoires in COVID-19. Across the study: Specimens from acute and convalescent COVID-19 originated in the United States, Italy and Spain.

This table comes from immunoSEQ multiplex PCR, and its TCRdb copy is limited to in-frame clones, with some not included. The table records roughly 87,000 clones, over 75% of them present only once. This clone was observed a handful of times. Enrolled during active infection, Seattle patients were then followed longitudinally. Trimming cost V 2 bases and J 7 bases; bases outside gene matches: 12. CDR1 and CDR2 (germline): GTSNPN, SVGIG (reference sequence). This CDR3 is 16 amino acids long. The source material was peripheral blood. This receptor was taken from a woman older than 75 with COVID-19, enrolled during active disease. The V gene is TRBV30, the J gene TRBJ1-4; 8 bases fit TRBD1. The CDR3 sequence: CAWSLPGRGRAEKLFF. In DNA form, the CDR3 reads TGTGCCTGGAGTCTCCCCGGCAGGGGGCGGGCTGAAAAACTGTTTTTT.